Described below is a single T cell receptor (beta chain) sequence and its context. Reprocessing the 5' RACE reads, TCRdb reports a single entry for every CDR3 protein and omits DNA. Recorded for this sample: roughly 150,000 distinct CDR3 sequences. Germline V gene sequence: CDR1 SGDLS, CDR2 YYNGEE. CDR3 length: 14 amino acids. The data stem from a study of T cells expressing NK-cell markers. The sample comprised blood T cells: a sorted CD56 or NKG2C T cell subset, CD4+ or CD8+ T cells, or bulk PBMC T cells (not recorded which). J is TRBJ2-5 and V is TRBV9; the TRBD2 assignment by TCRdb is unverifiable without DNA. The TCR comes from a man aged 18-69 years in good health. This CDR3 reads CASSASGGAETQYF.